This TCR beta chain derives from a study of blood T cell repertoires in COVID-19. The data were produced by immunoSEQ multiplex PCR, yet TCRdb's version contains in-frame clones alone and is incomplete. The data hold 200,000 to 300,000 clones, with roughly 82% observed a single time. This sequence was found in a woman between 65 and 79 years old with acute or convalescent COVID-19. The sample comprised peripheral blood.

The CDR3 nucleotides read TGTGCCACCAGCCGGGAGGGCGAAAAACTGTTTTTT. Its protein is CATSREGEKLFF. The J gene is TRBJ1-4, the V gene TRBV19; no clear D gene. The CDR3 totals 12 residues. Trimming removed 10 bases from V and 8 bases from J, with 14 bases in between. Germline V gene data show CDR1 as LNHDA and CDR2 as SQIVND (reference sequence).